A selection of T cell receptor beta chains follows, all from one sample in a study of cytomegalovirus exposure and HLA in healthy donors. Repertoires were generated with immunoSEQ multiplex PCR, while TCRdb's copy carries only in-frame clones and drops some. The sample has 120,000 or so clones; about 78% are singletons. The material sequenced was PBMCs. Source of these receptors: a female donor in good health and CMV-seronegative. CDR3s include the opening cysteine and the closing phenylalanine or tryptophan. A D gene is named only where the DNA matches it firmly. Where a row states a size, it is once, few, many or the class of an expanded clone; other rows omit it.

d_call,v_call,clone_size,j_call,cdr3_aa,cdr3_nt
NA,TRBV5-5,NA,TRBJ1-6,CASSSQPSSYNSPLHF,TGTGCCAGCAGCTCACAGCCAAGCTCCTATAATTCACCCCTCCACTTT
TRBD2,TRBV11-2,few,TRBJ2-2,CASSFSGRATGELFF,TGTGCCAGCAGCTTTAGCGGGAGGGCCACCGGGGAGCTGTTTTTT
TRBD2,TRBV27,NA,TRBJ2-3,CASSPMTSGILDTQYF,TGTGCCAGCAGTCCTATGACTAGCGGGATTTTGGATACGCAGTATTTT
TRBD1,TRBV10-1,NA,TRBJ2-3,CASPPVRDSGTDTQYF,TGCGCCAGCCCTCCGGTTCGGGACAGCGGCACAGATACGCAGTATTTT
NA,TRBV6-1,few,TRBJ2-7,CASSPQGLYEQYF,TGTGCCAGCAGTCCCCAGGGACTCTACGAGCAGTACTTC
TRBD2,TRBV14,NA,TRBJ2-3,CASSPGLRRGDTDTQYF,TGTGCCAGCAGCCCAGGGTTGCGGCGGGGGGACACAGATACGCAGTATTTT
TRBD1,TRBV6-1,NA,TRBJ1-5,CASSEETGYQPQHF,TGTGCCAGCAGTGAAGAGACAGGGTATCAGCCCCAGCATTTT
TRBD2,TRBV28,NA,TRBJ2-2,CASSFWREGGTGELFF,TGTGCCAGCAGTTTTTGGCGGGAGGGCGGCACCGGGGAGCTGTTTTTT
TRBD1,TRBV28,NA,TRBJ2-7,CASSLWDRVNYEQYF,TGTGCCAGCAGTTTATGGGACAGGGTGAACTACGAGCAGTACTTC
NA,TRBV6-1,NA,TRBJ1-1,CASTSSRWSEAFF,TGTGCCAGCACCTCATCAAGGTGGAGTGAAGCTTTCTTT
TRBD1,TRBV5-1,once,TRBJ2-7,CASTVPGQAPYF,TGCGCCAGCACCGTACCGGGACAGGCGCCGTACTTC
TRBD1,TRBV7-9,NA,TRBJ1-3,CASSLTGVLGGNTIYF,TGTGCCAGCAGCTTGACAGGGGTCTTAGGCGGAAACACCATATATTTT
TRBD1,TRBV2,NA,TRBJ1-2,CASSEDWTGGDYGYTF,TGTGCCAGCAGTGAAGACTGGACAGGGGGCGACTATGGCTACACCTTC
TRBD2,TRBV9,NA,TRBJ2-3,CASSVDGGGATDTQYF,TGTGCCAGCAGCGTAGACGGCGGGGGGGCCACAGATACGCAGTATTTT
TRBD2,TRBV4-1,NA,TRBJ2-2,CASSQPGGPRTGELFF,TGCGCCAGCAGCCAACCGGGGGGGCCGCGCACCGGGGAGCTGTTTTTT
TRBD1,TRBV9,few,TRBJ2-7,CASSVWPGQTYEQYF,TGTGCCAGCAGCGTATGGCCGGGACAGACCTACGAGCAGTACTTC
TRBD2,TRBV18,NA,TRBJ2-1,CASSPIAGENNEQFF,TGTGCCAGCTCACCAATAGCGGGGGAAAACAATGAGCAGTTCTTC
NA,TRBV5-8,once,TRBJ1-1,CASSWVDRPPNTEAFF,TGTGCCAGCAGCTGGGTGGACAGACCTCCTAACACTGAAGCTTTCTTT
NA,TRBV19,NA,TRBJ2-5,CASRADPQETQYF,TGTGCCAGTAGGGCAGATCCCCAGGAGACCCAGTACTTC
NA,TRBV5-1,NA,TRBJ1-1,CASAGGYDTEAFF,TGCGCCAGCGCCGGTGGTTACGACACTGAAGCTTTCTTT
TRBD2,TRBV6-5,once,TRBJ2-7,CASTPSGSGEQYF,TGTGCCAGCACCCCCAGCGGGAGTGGCGAGCAGTACTTC
NA,TRBV30,NA,TRBJ1-2,CAWSVQNYGYTF,TGTGCCTGGAGTGTACAGAACTATGGCTACACCTTC
NA,TRBV5-1,NA,TRBJ2-7,CASSWAVSYEQYF,TGCGCCAGCAGCTGGGCTGTGTCCTACGAGCAGTACTTC
NA,TRBV5-1,NA,TRBJ1-1,CASSFSGNTEAFF,TGCGCCAGCAGCTTTTCGGGGAACACTGAAGCTTTCTTT
TRBD1,TRBV19,NA,TRBJ1-1,CATQNPGGRSTEAFF,TGTGCCACCCAAAACCCAGGGGGTCGGAGCACTGAAGCTTTCTTT
NA,TRBV2,NA,TRBJ2-7,CASSEGRFSSSYEQYF,TGTGCCAGCAGTGAAGGCCGGTTCTCTAGCTCCTACGAGCAGTACTTC
TRBD2,TRBV30,NA,TRBJ2-1,CAWSVLAGGYNEQFF,TGTGCCTGGAGTGTGCTAGCGGGAGGCTACAATGAGCAGTTCTTC
TRBD1,TRBV5-1,NA,TRBJ2-1,CASSPDRALYNEQFF,TGCGCCAGCAGCCCGGACAGGGCTTTGTACAATGAGCAGTTCTTC
TRBD2,TRBV2,NA,TRBJ2-7,CASGVGRGAYEQYF,TGTGCCAGCGGGGTGGGGCGGGGGGCCTACGAGCAGTACTTC
NA,TRBV5-1,few,TRBJ2-7,CASSVTALLADEQYF,TGCGCCAGCAGCGTAACGGCCCTTTTGGCGGACGAGCAGTACTTC
NA,TRBV6-1,NA,TRBJ2-2,CASSGFGGAAGELFF,TGTGCCAGCAGTGGTTTTGGGGGGGCCGCCGGGGAGCTGTTTTTT
TRBD2,TRBV7-2,few,TRBJ2-7,CASSLGTSGRRRGWEQYF,TGTGCCAGCAGCTTAGGGACTAGCGGGAGACGTCGGGGATGGGAGCAGTACTTC
NA,TRBV7-9,NA,TRBJ2-7,CASSSLDRRAYEQYF,TGTGCCAGCAGCTCCTTGGACAGAAGGGCCTACGAGCAGTACTTC
NA,TRBV9,NA,TRBJ1-2,CASSVDAAGNYGYTF,TGTGCCAGCAGCGTAGATGCAGCAGGGAACTATGGCTACACCTTC
NA,TRBV5-5,NA,TRBJ1-1,CASSLAYSKAFF,TGTGCCAGCAGCTTGGCTTACTCTAAAGCTTTCTTT
NA,TRBV1,NA,TRBJ1-5,CTSSQLTGTCNQPQHF,TGCACCAGCAGCCAGTTAACAGGCACCTGCAATCAGCCCCAGCATTTT
NA,TRBV7-9,NA,TRBJ1-4,CASSLAVSGAEKLFF,TGTGCCAGCAGCTTAGCGGTCTCAGGGGCTGAAAAACTGTTTTTT
TRBD1,TRBV4-1,NA,TRBJ1-1,CASSPFVGTENTEAFF,TGCGCCAGCAGCCCCTTTGTCGGGACAGAGAACACTGAAGCTTTCTTT
NA,TRBV7-9,NA,TRBJ2-2,CASSWGHLTSNTGELFF,TGTGCCAGCAGCTGGGGACATCTGACATCGAACACCGGGGAGCTGTTTTTT
TRBD1,TRBV11-2,NA,TRBJ1-4,CASSSGTGNEKLFF,TGTGCCAGCAGCTCCGGGACAGGCAATGAAAAACTGTTTTTT
TRBD1,TRBV2,NA,TRBJ1-1,CASKGQGGRDEAFF,TGTGCCAGCAAGGGCCAGGGGGGAAGGGATGAAGCTTTCTTT
TRBD2,TRBV13,NA,TRBJ2-1,CASSSRLAGDEQFF,TGTGCCAGCAGCTCCCGACTAGCGGGGGATGAGCAGTTCTTC
TRBD1,TRBV19,NA,TRBJ2-7,CASSFGTGADEQYF,TGTGCCAGTAGTTTTGGGACAGGGGCGGACGAGCAGTACTTC
TRBD2,TRBV6-4,NA,TRBJ2-1,CASSDGLAGVNEQFF,TGTGCCAGCAGTGACGGACTAGCGGGAGTGAATGAGCAGTTCTTC
TRBD1,TRBV18,NA,TRBJ1-1,CASSPYGQGVTEAFF,TGTGCCAGCTCACCCTACGGACAGGGGGTCACTGAAGCTTTCTTT